This TCR beta chain was observed in a study of shared clonotypes between healthy human individuals. At the level of the study: The composition of the donors was a couple of women and a few men aged 18 to 49.

General study findings and limits: The sharing of approximately 5.1% of naive CD4 clonotypes was seen across a handful of donors. Apart from blood, nothing was sampled; tissue repertoires likely differ.

Regarding this clone: Its matching antigen is unknown.

Clones were read by immunoSEQ multiplex PCR, and TCRdb kept only the in-frame ones, dropping some. The data show fewer than 3 million clones, 85% to 95% seen once. CDR1 LGHNA and CDR2 YSLEER come from the germline V gene. The CDR3 consists of 18 residues. Trimming took off 0 bases at V and 2 bases at J, with 16 bases between the two ends. This chain joins TRBV4-3 and TRBJ1-4; weak D call: TRBD1 (6 bases). Sequences were obtained from naive CD4+ T cells from PBMCs. The subset was: CD45RA+ positively selected. The clonotype comes from a young man in good health. Some clones in this sample may be carry-over from other donors' samples. CDR3: CASSQEWGARTTNEKLFF. The CDR3 DNA reads as TGCGCCAGCAGCCAAGAATGGGGGGCGAGGACTACTAATGAAAAACTGTTTTTT.